Shown below are 4 T cell receptor beta chains from a single sample sequenced in a study of long-term antiretroviral therapy in people with HIV. Researchers report immunoSEQ v3.0 was run at survey level. Here immunoSEQ multiplex PCR was the method, and the copy in TCRdb shows in-frame clones only, minus some. The table lists 30,000 or so clones, less than 90% of them singletons. The sequenced sample was unsorted PBMCs, obtained 0.4 years after starting antiretroviral therapy. These receptors were taken from a man aged 18 to 30 with HIV.

The chain couples TRBV10-3 to TRBJ1-1, with D possibly being TRBD1 (6 bases). The CDR3 is made up of 13 amino acids. Trimming left V 5 bases short and J 6 bases short, with 13 bases between. Germline assignment: CDR1 ENHRY and CDR2 SYGVKD. The CDR3 here is CAISPTGSAEAFF. The CDR3, as DNA: TGTGCCATCAGTCCCACAGGGAGCGCTGAAGCTTTCTTT.

V gene TRBV14 combines with J gene TRBJ1-2; 7 positions agree with TRBD1. This CDR3 has 16 residues. CDR1 is SGHDN and CDR2 is FVKESK in the germline V gene. Trimming cost V 3 bases and J 2 bases; bases outside gene matches: 9. CDR3 DNA sequence: TGTGCCAGCAGCCACTCCCCGGGACAGAGGAACTATGGCTACACCTTC. It codes for CASSHSPGQRNYGYTF.

V is TRBV4-1 and J is TRBJ1-4, with 11 bases lining up with TRBD1. J lost 4 bases, V lost 1 base, and 2 bases had no gene match. This CDR3 is 16 amino acids long. Germline loops: CDR1 MGHRA, CDR2 YSYEKL. The DNA for the CDR3 is TGCGCCAGCAGCCAAGGGACAGGGGGCGTTAATGAAAAACTGTTTTTT. This gives the protein CASSQGTGGVNEKLFF.

The genes are TRBV12-5 and TRBJ2-1; D is undetermined. The V gene's germline CDR1 is LGHNT and CDR2 FRNRAP. With 1 base removed from V and 12 bases from J, the gap between germline ends came to 7 bases. This CDR3 spans 11 amino acids. The CDR3 coding sequence is TGTGCTAGTGGTTTGGACCCTACGCAGTTCTTC. Translation: CASGLDPTQFF.